These 7 T cell receptor beta chains were sequenced from one sample in a study of blood T cell repertoires in COVID-19. Assay: immunoSEQ multiplex PCR; the TCRdb copy retains only in-frame clones and omits some. The sample holds over 300,000 clones; roughly 90% are singletons and the top ten take 0.95% to 1%. The sample comprised PBMCs or T cells enriched from blood (not recorded which). The receptors were gathered from a woman in her twenties or thirties with acute COVID-19.

The chain joins TRBV20-1 to TRBJ2-7, with a weak D call TRBD2 (5 bases). Germline-derived CDR1 and CDR2 are DFQATT and SNEGSKA (reference sequence). V lost 5 bases and J 1 base, leaving 6 bases between the germline ends. The CDR3 extends over 11 amino acids. CDR3 residues: CSAGLSYEQYF. Written as DNA, the CDR3 is TGCAGTGCTGGACTTTCCTACGAGCAGTACTTC.

The chain employs TRBV30 and TRBJ1-2; no firm D call. Trimming left V 5 bases short and J 3 bases short, with 10 bases between. Germline values: CDR1 GTSNPN, CDR2 SVGIG (reference sequence). The CDR3 has 12 residues. The CDR3 spells CAWGEEDYGYTF. The CDR3 DNA reads as TGTGCCTGGGGGGAGGAGGACTATGGCTACACCTTC.

V gene TRBV10-3 combines with J gene TRBJ1-4; TRBD1 matches 7 bases. Germline V lookup: CDR1 ENHRY, CDR2 SYGVKD. Germline trimming cut 0 bases from V and 8 bases from J; bases unmatched to any gene: 0. The CDR3 is 13 residues long. CDR3 DNA: TGTGCCATCAGTGAGTCGGGACAGGAAAAACTGTTTTTT. Protein: CAISESGQEKLFF.

Turning to this clone: At one of its ends the junction is not consistent with the germline gene, which may arise from a read error. The chain is built from TRBV27 and TRBJ2-7, with a possible D match to TRBD1 (6 bases). This CDR3 has 12 amino acids. Germline values: CDR1 MNHEY, CDR2 SMNVEV (reference sequence). The CDR3 coding sequence is TGTGCCAGCAGTACCCCCGGGACAAGTCTTAACTTC. Amino acid sequence: CASSTPGTSLNF.

This clone has only one observation. The gene calls are TRBV14 and TRBJ1-5; tentatively, D is TRBD1 (6 bases). The CDR3 sequence is 14 residues long. CDR1 and CDR2 from the germline V gene are SGHDN and FVKESK. V was trimmed by 5 bases and J by 1 base, leaving 9 bases between them. The CDR3 sequence is CASSYRASNQPQHF. The CDR3 region has the DNA TGTGCCAGCAGCTACAGGGCCAGCAATCAGCCCCAGCATTTT.

The chain is built from TRBV18 and TRBJ2-1; 10 bases match TRBD2. V trimming: 3 bases; J trimming: 7 bases; junction bases outside the gene matches: 6. Germline CDR1 KGHSH, CDR2 LQKENI. The CDR3 has 15 residues. The CDR3 region has the DNA TGTGCCAGCTCACCCCAGCGGGGGGGCCAGAATGAGCAGTTCTTC. This sequence encodes CASSPQRGGQNEQFF.

This clone was seen more than once but under ten times. This chain joins TRBV29-1 and TRBJ2-7, with 8 nucleotides matching TRBD1. The germline gives CDR1 SQVTM, CDR2 ANQGSEA. The CDR3 totals 14 residues. V lost 2 bases to trimming and J lost 3 bases; unmatched junction nucleotides: 6. The CDR3 reads CSVEFRDRLYEQYF. The CDR3 DNA is TGCAGCGTTGAATTCCGGGACAGGCTCTACGAGCAGTACTTC.